This T cell receptor beta chain was documented in a study of cytomegalovirus exposure and HLA in healthy donors. Points from the study as a whole: Donor immune exposure was known only as CMV serostatus. Sequencing had likely introduced a cluster of highly shared sequence variants as an artifact. V- and J-gene trimming of TCR beta was linked (in a later analysis) to a missense DCLRE1C variant.

A remark on this clone: Its antigen is not identified.

60 Vbeta and 13 Jbeta primers were used in PCR. Using immunoSEQ multiplex PCR, the repertoire was profiled, and TCRdb retains in-frame clones only, with some absent. Of tens of thousands of clones listed, 80% were seen once; the top ten hold roughly 32%. Germline CDR1 reads MNHNS; CDR2 reads SASEGT. J gave up 8 bases and V 6 bases, and 11 bases lay outside the gene matches. This CDR3 has 15 residues. V usage is TRBV6-1 and J usage is TRBJ2-1; 9 positions match TRBD1. Sequencing input: PBMCs. The source of this sequence is a man between 45 and 60 years old in good health and CMV-seropositive. The DNA for the CDR3 is TGTGCCAGCAGGGCGCCGGGACAGGGATCGGATGAGCAGTTCTTC. Translation: CASRAPGQGSDEQFF.